Below are 2 T cell receptor beta chains sequenced from a single sample in a study of early T cells in non-severe SARS-CoV-2 infection. One entry per CDR3 protein results from TCRdb running MiXCR on the 5' RACE reads. The table includes about 61,000 distinct CDR3 sequences, around 12% detected once. The source was whole blood, collected at baseline. These receptors were obtained from an adult who was a healthcare worker with PCR-confirmed SARS-CoV-2 infection or an uninfected control (not recorded which). The donor label of this sample is uncertain.

This clonotype has just a few counts. The V call is TRBV4-2, the J call TRBJ1-1; 7 bases agree with TRBD1. The CDR3 runs 16 residues. CDR1 and CDR2 (germline): LGHNA, YNFKEQ. J gave up 2 bases and V 1 base, and 7 bases lay outside the gene matches. The CDR3 DNA is TGTGCCAGCAGCCAAGGGAAGGGACAGATAAACACTGAAGCTTTCTTT. Translating it yields CASSQGKGQINTEAFF.

The table lists this clonotype with a few counts. V usage is TRBV5-1 and J usage is TRBJ1-1, with TRBD1 as a possible D gene (6 bases). The germline V gene has CDR1 SGHRS and CDR2 YFSETQ. Trimming pared 0 bases from V and 6 bases from J, leaving 12 bases between. This CDR3 spans 14 amino acids. The CDR3 is CASSLDLRGAEAFF. The CDR3 bases are TGCGCCAGCAGCTTGGATCTCAGGGGAGCTGAAGCTTTCTTT.